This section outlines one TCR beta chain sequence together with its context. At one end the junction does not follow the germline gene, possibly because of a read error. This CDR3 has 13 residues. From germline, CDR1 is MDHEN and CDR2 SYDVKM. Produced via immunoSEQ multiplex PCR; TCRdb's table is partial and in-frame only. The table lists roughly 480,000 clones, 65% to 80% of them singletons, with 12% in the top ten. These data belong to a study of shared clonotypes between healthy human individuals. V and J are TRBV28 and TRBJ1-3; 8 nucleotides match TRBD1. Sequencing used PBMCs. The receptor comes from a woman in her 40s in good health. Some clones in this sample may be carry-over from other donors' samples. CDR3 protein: CASSLPTPGQEHF. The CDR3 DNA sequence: TGTGCCAGCAGTTTACCAACACCGGGACAGGAGCATTTT.